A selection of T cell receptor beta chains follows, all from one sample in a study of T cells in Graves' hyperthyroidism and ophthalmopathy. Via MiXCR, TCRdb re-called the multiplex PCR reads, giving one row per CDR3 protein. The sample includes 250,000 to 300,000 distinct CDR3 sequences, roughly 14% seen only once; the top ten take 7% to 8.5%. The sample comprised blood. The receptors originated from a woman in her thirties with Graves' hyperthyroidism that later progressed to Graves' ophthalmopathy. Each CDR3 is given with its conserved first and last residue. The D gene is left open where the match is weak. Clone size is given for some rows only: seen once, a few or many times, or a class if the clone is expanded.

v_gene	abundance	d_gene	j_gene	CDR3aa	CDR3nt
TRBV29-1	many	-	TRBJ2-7	CSVEGDGETYEQYF	TGCAGCGTTGAAGGAGACGGGGAGACCTACGAGCAGTACTTC
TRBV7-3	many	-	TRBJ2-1	CASSTSSAREQFF	TGTGCCAGCAGCACCTCTAGCGCTCGTGAGCAGTTCTTC
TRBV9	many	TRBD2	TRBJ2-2	CASNREETGELFF	TGTGCCAGCAATCGGGAGGAAACCGGGGAGCTGTTTTTT
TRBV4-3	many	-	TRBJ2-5	CASSQALGWTQQETQYF	TGCGCCAGCAGCCAAGCTTTAGGGTGGACACAACAAGAGACCCAGTACTTC
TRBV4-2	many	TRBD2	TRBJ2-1	CASSQEASGSSEQFF	TGTGCCAGCAGCCAAGAGGCTAGCGGGAGTAGTGAGCAGTTCTTC
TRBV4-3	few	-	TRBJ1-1	CASSHLGNTEAFF	TGCGCCAGCAGCCACCTTGGGAACACTGAAGCTTTCTTT
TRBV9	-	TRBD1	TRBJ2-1	CASSVDGTGGYEQFF	TGTGCCAGCAGCGTAGATGGGACAGGGGGCTACGAGCAGTTCTTC
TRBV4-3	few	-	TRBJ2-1	CASSQDHDREQFF	TGCGCCAGCAGCCAAGACCACGACAGGGAGCAGTTCTTC
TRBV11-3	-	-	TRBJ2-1	CASSPRQGSGTGSSYNEQFF	TGTGCCAGCAGCCCCCGACAGGGTTCAGGGACTGGAAGCTCCTACAATGAGCAGTTCTTC
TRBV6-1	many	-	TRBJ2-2	CASRPQTPGVGTGELFF	TGTGCCAGCAGACCCCAGACGCCCGGGGTAGGCACCGGGGAGCTGTTTTTT
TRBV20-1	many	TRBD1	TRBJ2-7	CSARQGNSYEQYF	TGCAGTGCAAGACAGGGTAACTCCTACGAGCAGTACTTC
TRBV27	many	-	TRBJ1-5	CASSFTGPNQPQHF	TGTGCCAGCAGTTTTACAGGGCCCAATCAGCCCCAGCATTTT
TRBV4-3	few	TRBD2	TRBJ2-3	CASSLEAASGRAQDTQYF	TGCGCCAGCAGCCTAGAGGCGGCTAGCGGCCGAGCACAAGATACGCAGTATTTT
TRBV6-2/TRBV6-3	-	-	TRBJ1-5	CASSYSGGDSNQPQHF	TGTGCCAGCAGTTACTCCGGTGGAGATAGCAATCAGCCCCAGCATTTT
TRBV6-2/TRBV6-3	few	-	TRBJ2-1	CASSPNTEVSEQFF	TGTGCCAGCAGCCCCAATACGGAGGTTTCTGAGCAGTTCTTC
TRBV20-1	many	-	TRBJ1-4	CSASSSGEEKLFF	TGCAGTGCCTCGTCGTCGGGGGAGGAAAAACTGTTTTTT
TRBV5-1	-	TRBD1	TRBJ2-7	CASSVTGYSYEQYF	TGCGCCAGCAGCGTGACAGGGTACTCCTACGAGCAGTACTTC
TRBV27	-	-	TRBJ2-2	CASSEDLDTGELFF	TGTGCCAGCAGTGAAGACTTGGACACCGGGGAGCTGTTTTTT
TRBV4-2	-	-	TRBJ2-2	CASSKVGAGELFF	TGTGCCAGCAGCAAAGTCGGCGCCGGGGAGCTGTTTTTT
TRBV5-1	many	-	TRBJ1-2	CASSLESTFYGYTF	TGCGCCAGCAGCTTGGAGAGCACCTTCTATGGCTACACCTTC
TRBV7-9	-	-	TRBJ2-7	CPSGPGNSYEQYF	TGCCCCAGCGGCCCAGGGAACTCCTACGAGCAGTACTTC
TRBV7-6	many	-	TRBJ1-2	CASSPEDDYGYTF	TGTGCCAGCAGCCCCGAAGATGACTATGGCTACACCTTC
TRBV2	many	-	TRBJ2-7	CASSEVWTPYEQYF	TGTGCCAGCAGTGAAGTCTGGACTCCCTACGAGCAGTACTTC
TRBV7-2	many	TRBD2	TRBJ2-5	CASSLSGGYEETQYF	TGTGCCAGCAGCTTATCGGGGGGGTACGAAGAGACCCAGTACTTC
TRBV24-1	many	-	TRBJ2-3	CATSDRRQESTDTQYF	TGTGCCACCAGTGACCGACGACAGGAATCCACAGATACGCAGTATTTT
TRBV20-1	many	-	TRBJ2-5	CSARGLGRGETQYF	TGCAGTGCTAGGGGCCTTGGCAGGGGAGAGACCCAGTACTTC
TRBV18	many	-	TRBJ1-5	CASSHDSFGNQPQHF	TGTGCCAGCTCTCATGACAGCTTTGGCAATCAGCCCCAGCATTTT
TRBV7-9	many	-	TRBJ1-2	CASSPNLGVGSYGYTF	TGTGCCAGCAGCCCCAATCTGGGGGTAGGAAGCTATGGCTACACCTTC
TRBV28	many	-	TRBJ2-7	CASSFGDNPSSVYEQYF	TGTGCCAGCAGTTTCGGGGACAACCCATCTTCAGTGTACGAGCAGTACTTC
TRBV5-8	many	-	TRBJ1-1	CASRITGVRTEAFF	TGTGCCAGCAGAATTACGGGAGTCCGGACTGAAGCTTTCTTT
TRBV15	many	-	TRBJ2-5	CATSSATVETQYF	TGTGCCACCAGCAGTGCAACGGTGGAGACCCAGTACTTC
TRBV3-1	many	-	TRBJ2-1	CASSPSDSAYNEQFF	TGTGCCAGCAGCCCGTCGGACAGTGCCTACAATGAGCAGTTCTTC
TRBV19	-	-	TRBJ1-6	CASSPIASSYNSPLHF	TGTGCCAGTAGCCCAATTGCCAGCTCCTATAATTCACCCCTCCACTTT
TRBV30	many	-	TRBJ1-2	CAWSAGRIGYTF	TGTGCCTGGAGTGCAGGGAGGATTGGCTACACCTTC
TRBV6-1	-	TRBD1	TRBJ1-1	CASSEDRGWNTEAFF	TGTGCCAGCAGTGAAGACAGGGGGTGGAACACTGAAGCTTTCTTT
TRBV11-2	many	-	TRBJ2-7	CASSFRTSTPYEQYF	TGTGCCAGCAGCTTCCGGACGAGTACCCCCTACGAGCAGTACTTC
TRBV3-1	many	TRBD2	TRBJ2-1	CASSQEGSSGRNEQFF	TGTGCCAGCAGCCAAGAGGGGTCTAGCGGGAGAAATGAGCAGTTCTTC
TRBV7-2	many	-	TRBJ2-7	CASSPEWTAYEQYF	TGTGCCAGCAGCCCTGAGTGGACCGCCTACGAGCAGTACTTC
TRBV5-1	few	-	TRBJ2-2	CASSLWGPERGSGELFF	TGCGCCAGCAGCTTGTGGGGCCCCGAAAGGGGATCCGGGGAGCTGTTTTTT
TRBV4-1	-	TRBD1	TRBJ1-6	CASSQPTGKAPLHF	TGCGCCAGCAGCCAACCGACAGGGAAGGCACCCCTCCACTTT
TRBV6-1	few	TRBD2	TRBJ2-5	CASRRTSGKQETQYF	TGTGCCAGCAGAAGGACTAGCGGGAAACAAGAGACCCAGTACTTC
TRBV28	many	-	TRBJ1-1	CASSLTVEAFF	TGTGCCAGCAGTTTGACAGTGGAGGCTTTCTTT
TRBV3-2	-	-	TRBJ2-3	CASSQDLLAEPSTDTQYF	TGTGCCAGCAGCCAAGATCTTTTGGCGGAGCCTAGCACAGATACGCAGTATTTT
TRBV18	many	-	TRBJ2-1	CASSPRRASPPHEQFF	TGTGCCAGCTCACCCCGCAGGGCTTCCCCCCCCCATGAGCAGTTCTTC